Described below is a single T cell receptor beta chain sequence and its context. Its cognate antigen is unknown. The sample belongs to a study of graft-versus-host responses after intestinal transplantation. Study overall: Transplants were multivisceral, liver-intestinal, or isolated intestinal.

Findings of the study overall: Early post-transplant HvG declines were associated with peak circulating GvH clone levels. When patients had graft-donor T cell macrochimerism, their allografts held high graft-versus-host to host-versus-graft clonal ratios.

Only in-frame clones appear in the TCRdb table, and some are missing; sequencing was by immunoSEQ multiplex PCR. The data contain just over 40,000 clones, 85% to 95% of them singletons. The CDR3 is 16 residues long. V was clipped by 6 bases and J by 0 bases, with 15 bases between them. Germline values: CDR1 SEHNR, CDR2 FQNEAQ (reference sequence). This TCR was sampled from a human donor who was the organ donor for an intestinal transplant. The material sequenced was unstimulated CD8+ T cells sorted from spleen or lymph node cells, taken before transplant. The chain links TRBV7-9 to TRBJ2-1; D uncertain. The CDR3 reads CASSTNLPSSYNEQFF. For the CDR3, the DNA is TGTGCCAGCAGTACAAACCTTCCCAGCTCCTACAATGAGCAGTTCTTC.